This T cell receptor (beta chain) was recorded in a study of blood T cells in healthy people across ages. Findings of the study overall: The study lacked donor CMV status, which possibly confounded expanded clonotype changes.

Next came a second PCR, run for about 7 to 12 cycles, which used a sample-barcoded 5' primer along with a J-beta primer mix. MiXCR was run by TCRdb on the 5' RACE reads, yielding one entry per CDR3 protein. Of 1.4 million to 1.5 million distinct CDR3 sequences in the sample, approximately 38% were seen once. The sample holds a few counts of this clonotype. What it binds is not known. The CDR3 has 15 amino acids. Trimming cost V 0 bases and J 0 bases, with 9 bases left between them. Germline CDR1 and CDR2: MNHEY and SVGEGT. Staff drew 9 to 10 milliliters of peripheral blood from each donor. The chain carries TRBV6-2 or TRBV6-3 and TRBJ2-7; D gene ambiguous. This TCR was sampled from a woman younger than 30 in good health. Sequenced input: blood. The CDR3 here is CASSYSAESSYEQYF. The CDR3, as DNA: TGTGCCAGCAGTTACTCCGCGGAAAGCTCCTACGAGCAGTACTTC.